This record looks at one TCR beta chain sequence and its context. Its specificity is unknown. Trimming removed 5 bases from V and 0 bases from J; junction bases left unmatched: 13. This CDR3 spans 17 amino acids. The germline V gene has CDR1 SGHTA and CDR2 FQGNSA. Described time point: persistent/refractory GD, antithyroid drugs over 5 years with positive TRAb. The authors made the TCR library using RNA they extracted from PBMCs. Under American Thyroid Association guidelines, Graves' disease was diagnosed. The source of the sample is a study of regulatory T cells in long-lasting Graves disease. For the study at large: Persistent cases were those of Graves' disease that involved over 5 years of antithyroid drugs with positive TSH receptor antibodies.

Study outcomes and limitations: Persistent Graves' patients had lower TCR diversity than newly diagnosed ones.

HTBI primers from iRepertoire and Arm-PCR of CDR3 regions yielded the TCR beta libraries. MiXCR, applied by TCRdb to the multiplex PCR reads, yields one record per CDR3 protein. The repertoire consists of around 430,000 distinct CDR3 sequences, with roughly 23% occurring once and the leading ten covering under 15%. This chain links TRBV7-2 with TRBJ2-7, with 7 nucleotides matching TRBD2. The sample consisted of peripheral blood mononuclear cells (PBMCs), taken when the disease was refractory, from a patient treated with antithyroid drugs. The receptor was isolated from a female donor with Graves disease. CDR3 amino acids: CASSLTWAGEGSYEQYF. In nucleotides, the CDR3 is TGTGCCAGCAGCCTCACCTGGGCGGGAGAGGGCTCCTACGAGCAGTACTTC.